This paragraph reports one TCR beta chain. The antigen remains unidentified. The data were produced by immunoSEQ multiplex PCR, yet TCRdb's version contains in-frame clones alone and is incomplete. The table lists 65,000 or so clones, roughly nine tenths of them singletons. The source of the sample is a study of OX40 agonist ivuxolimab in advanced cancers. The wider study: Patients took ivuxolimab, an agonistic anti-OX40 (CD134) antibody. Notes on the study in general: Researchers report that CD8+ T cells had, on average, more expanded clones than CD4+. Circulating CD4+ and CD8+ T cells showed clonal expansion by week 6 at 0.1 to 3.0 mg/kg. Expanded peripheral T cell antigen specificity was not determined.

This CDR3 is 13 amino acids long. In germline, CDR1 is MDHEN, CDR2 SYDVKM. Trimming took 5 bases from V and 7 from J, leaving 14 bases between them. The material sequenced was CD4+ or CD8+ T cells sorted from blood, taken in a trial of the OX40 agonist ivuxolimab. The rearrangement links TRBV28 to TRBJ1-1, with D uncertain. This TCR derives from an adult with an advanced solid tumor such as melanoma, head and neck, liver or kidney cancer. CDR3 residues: CASSPSWAYEAFF. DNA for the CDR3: TGTGCCAGCAGTCCCTCGTGGGCCTATGAAGCTTTCTTT. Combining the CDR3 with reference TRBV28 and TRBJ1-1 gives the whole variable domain DVKVTQSSRYLVKRTGEKVFLECVQDMDHENMFWYRQDPGLGLRLIYFSYDVKMKEKGDIPEGYSVSREKKERFSLILESASTNQTSMYLCASSPSWAYEAFFGQGTRLTVV.